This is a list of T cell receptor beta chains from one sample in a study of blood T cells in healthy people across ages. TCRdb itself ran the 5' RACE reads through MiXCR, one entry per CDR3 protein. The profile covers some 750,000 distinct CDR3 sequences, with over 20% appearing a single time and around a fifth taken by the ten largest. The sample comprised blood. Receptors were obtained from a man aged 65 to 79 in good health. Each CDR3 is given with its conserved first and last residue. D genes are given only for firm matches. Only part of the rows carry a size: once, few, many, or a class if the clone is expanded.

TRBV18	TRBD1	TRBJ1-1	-	CASSKLPTGDFTEAFF	TGTGCCAGCTCAAAACTTCCCACAGGGGACTTCACTGAAGCTTTCTTT
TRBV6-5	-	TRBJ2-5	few	CASRHGGETQYF	TGTGCCAGCAGACACGGGGGAGAGACCCAGTACTTC
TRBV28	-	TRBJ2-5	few	CASSWADQETQYF	TGTGCCAGCAGTTGGGCAGATCAAGAGACCCAGTACTTC
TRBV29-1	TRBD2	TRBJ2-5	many	CSVSPSGTKETQYF	TGCAGCGTTAGTCCCTCCGGGACTAAAGAGACCCAGTACTTC
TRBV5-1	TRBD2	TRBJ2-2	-	CASSFGVLAGGLTGELFF	TGCGCCAGCAGCTTCGGCGTCCTAGCGGGGGGGCTCACCGGGGAGCTGTTTTTT
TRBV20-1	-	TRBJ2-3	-	CSARDTQYF	TGCAGTGCGAGAGATACGCAGTATTTT
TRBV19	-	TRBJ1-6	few	CASSKGGDYSPLHF	TGTGCCAGTAGTAAAGGAGGCGACTATTCACCCCTCCACTTT
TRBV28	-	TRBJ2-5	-	CASGTRLDF	TGTGCCAGCGGAACCAGGTTGGACTTC
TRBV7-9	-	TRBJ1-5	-	CASSLGLGKPQHF	TGTGCCAGCAGCTTAGGTTTGGGGAAGCCCCAGCATTTT
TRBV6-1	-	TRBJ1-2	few	CASGTGAGGAYGYTF	TGTGCCAGCGGGACCGGAGCGGGGGGCGCCTATGGCTACACCTTC
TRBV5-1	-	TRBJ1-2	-	CASSLEAGRNNYGYTF	TGCGCCAGCAGCCTGGAGGCGGGACGCAATAACTATGGCTACACCTTC
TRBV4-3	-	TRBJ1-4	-	CASSKVPGINEKLFF	TGCGCCAGCAGCAAGGTCCCGGGGATTAATGAAAAACTGTTTTTT